The clone carrying this TCR beta chain has only one observation. The data derive from a study of blood T cells in healthy people across ages. Trimming pared 3 bases from V and 5 bases from J, leaving 13 bases between. This CDR3 is 14 amino acids long. A second PCR of 7 to 11 cycles used a sample-barcoded 5' primer and a J-beta primer mix. A template-switch adaptor with 12 random nucleotides tagged each cDNA molecule. TCRdb reanalysed the 5' RACE reads using MiXCR and keeps one entry per CDR3 protein. The data hold about 720,000 distinct CDR3 sequences, with 22% observed a single time. The rearrangement links TRBV12-3 or TRBV12-4 to TRBJ1-2; D may be TRBD1 (6 bases). The sample was blood. The sequence was collected from a man aged 70 or older in good health. This CDR3 reads CASSFSRGFYGYTF. DNA for the CDR3: TGTGCCAGCAGTTTTAGCAGGGGCTTTTATGGCTACACCTTC.